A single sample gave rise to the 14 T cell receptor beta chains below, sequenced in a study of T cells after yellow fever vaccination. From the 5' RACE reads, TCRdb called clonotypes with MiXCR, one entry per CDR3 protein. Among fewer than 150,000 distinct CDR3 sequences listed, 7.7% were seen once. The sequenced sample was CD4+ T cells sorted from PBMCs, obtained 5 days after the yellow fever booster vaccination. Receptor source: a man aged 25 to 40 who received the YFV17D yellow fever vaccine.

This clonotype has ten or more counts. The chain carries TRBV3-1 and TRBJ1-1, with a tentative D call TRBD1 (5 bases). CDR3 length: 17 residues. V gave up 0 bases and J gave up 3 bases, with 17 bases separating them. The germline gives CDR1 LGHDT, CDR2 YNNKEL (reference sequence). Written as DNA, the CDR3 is TGTGCCAGCAGCCAAGATCGGGCAGGGCTTAAGCACACTGAAGCTTTCTTT. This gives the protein CASSQDRAGLKHTEAFF.

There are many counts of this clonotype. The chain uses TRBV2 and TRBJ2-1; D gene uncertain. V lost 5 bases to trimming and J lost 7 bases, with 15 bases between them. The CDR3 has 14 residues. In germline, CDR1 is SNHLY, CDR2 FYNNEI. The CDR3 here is CASSSAGAVNEQFF. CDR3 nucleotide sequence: TGTGCCAGCAGTTCTGCAGGTGCGGTGAATGAGCAGTTCTTC.

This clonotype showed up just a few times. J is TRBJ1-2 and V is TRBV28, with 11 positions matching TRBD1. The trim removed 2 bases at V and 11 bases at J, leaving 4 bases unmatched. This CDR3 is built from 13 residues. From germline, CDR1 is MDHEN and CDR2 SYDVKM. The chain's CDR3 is CASSLGTGGLYTF. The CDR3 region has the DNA TGTGCCAGCAGTTTAGGGACAGGGGGATTATACACCTTC.

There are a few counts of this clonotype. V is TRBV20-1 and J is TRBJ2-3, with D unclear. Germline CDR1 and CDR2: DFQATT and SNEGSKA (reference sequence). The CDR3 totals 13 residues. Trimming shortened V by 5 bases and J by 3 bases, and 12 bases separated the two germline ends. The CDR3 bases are TGCAGTGCTGGGCCCCGAGGAACAGATACGCAGTATTTT. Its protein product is CSAGPRGTDTQYF.

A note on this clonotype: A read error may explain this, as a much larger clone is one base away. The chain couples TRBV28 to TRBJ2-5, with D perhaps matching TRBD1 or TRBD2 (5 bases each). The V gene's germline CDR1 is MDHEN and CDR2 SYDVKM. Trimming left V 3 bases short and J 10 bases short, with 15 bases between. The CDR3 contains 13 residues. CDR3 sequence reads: CASSFGQWGNQYF. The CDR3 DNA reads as TGTGCCAGCAGTTTTGGGCAGTGGGGGAACCAGTACTTC.

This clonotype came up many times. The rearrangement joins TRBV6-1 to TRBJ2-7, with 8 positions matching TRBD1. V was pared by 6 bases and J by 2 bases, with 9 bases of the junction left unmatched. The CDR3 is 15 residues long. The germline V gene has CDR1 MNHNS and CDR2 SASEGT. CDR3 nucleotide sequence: TGTGCCAGCAGATCACGCGGACAGGGAACCTACGAGCAGTACTTC. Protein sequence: CASRSRGQGTYEQYF.

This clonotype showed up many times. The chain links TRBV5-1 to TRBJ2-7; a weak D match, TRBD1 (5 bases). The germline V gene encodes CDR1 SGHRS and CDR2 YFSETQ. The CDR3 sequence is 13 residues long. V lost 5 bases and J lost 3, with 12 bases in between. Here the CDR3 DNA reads TGCGCCAGCAGTGCTCAGGGTTACTACGAGCAGTACTTC. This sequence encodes CASSAQGYYEQYF. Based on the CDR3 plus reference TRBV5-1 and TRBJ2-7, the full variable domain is KAGVTQTPRYLIKTRGQQVTLSCSPISGHRSVSWYQQTPGQGLQFLFEYFSETQRNKGNFPGRFSGRQFSNSRSEMNVSTLELGDSALYLCASSAQGYYEQYFGPGTRLTVT.

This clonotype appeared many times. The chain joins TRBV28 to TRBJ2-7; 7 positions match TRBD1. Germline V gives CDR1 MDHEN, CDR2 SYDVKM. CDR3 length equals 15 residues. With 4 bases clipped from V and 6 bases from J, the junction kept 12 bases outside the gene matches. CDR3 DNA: TGTGCCAGCAGTTCCACCCCGGGACAGTTTAGCGAGCAGTACTTC. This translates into CASSSTPGQFSEQYF.

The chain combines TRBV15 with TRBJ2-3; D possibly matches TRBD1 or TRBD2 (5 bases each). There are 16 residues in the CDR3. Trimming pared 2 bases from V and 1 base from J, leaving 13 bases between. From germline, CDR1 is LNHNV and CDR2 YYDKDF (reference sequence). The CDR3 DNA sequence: TGTGCCACCAGCAGAAGGGACCGTCTCGGCACAGATACGCAGTATTTT. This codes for CATSRRDRLGTDTQYF.

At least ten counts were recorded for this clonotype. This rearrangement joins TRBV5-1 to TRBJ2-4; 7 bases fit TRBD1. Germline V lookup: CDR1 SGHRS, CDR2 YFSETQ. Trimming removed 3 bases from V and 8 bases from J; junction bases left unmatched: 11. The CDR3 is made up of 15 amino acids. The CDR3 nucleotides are TGCGCCAGCAGCTCCCAGGACAGGCAGTTTGACATTCAGTACTTC. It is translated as CASSSQDRQFDIQYF. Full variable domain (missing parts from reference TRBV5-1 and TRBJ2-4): KAGVTQTPRYLIKTRGQQVTLSCSPISGHRSVSWYQQTPGQGLQFLFEYFSETQRNKGNFPGRFSGRQFSNSRSEMNVSTLELGDSALYLCASSSQDRQFDIQYFGAGTRLSVL.

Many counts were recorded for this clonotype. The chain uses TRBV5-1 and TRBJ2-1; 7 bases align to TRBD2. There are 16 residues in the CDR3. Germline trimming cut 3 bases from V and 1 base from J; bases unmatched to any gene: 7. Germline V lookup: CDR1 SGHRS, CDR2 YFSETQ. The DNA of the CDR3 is TGCGCCAGCAGCTCCGGAGCTAGCGGTTCCTACAATGAGCAGTTCTTC. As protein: CASSSGASGSYNEQFF.

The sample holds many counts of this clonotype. CDR3 nucleotide sequence: TGCGCCAGCAGTCGAAGGCAGGGGCGCGGAAGCAATCAGCCCCAGCATTTT. It is translated as CASSRRQGRGSNQPQHF. The J gene is TRBJ1-5, the V gene TRBV23-1; the D gene is possibly TRBD1 (6 bases). TRBV23-1 falls under the ORF class, with uncertain function. There are 17 residues in the CDR3. V dropped 4 bases and J dropped 1 base, with 17 bases sitting between them.

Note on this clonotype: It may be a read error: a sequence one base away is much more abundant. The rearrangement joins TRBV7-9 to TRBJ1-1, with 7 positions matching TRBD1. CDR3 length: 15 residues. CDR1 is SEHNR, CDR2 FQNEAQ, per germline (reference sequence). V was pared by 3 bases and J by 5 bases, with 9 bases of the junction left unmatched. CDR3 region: CASSLQGGVKTEAFF. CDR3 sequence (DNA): TGTGCCAGCAGCTTGCAGGGGGGCGTAAAAACTGAAGCTTTCTTT.

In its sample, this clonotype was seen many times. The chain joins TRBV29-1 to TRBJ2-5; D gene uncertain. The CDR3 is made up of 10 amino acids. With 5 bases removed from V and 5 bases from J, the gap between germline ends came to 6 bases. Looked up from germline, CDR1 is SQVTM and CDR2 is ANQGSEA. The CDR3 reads CSVIRETQYF. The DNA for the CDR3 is TGCAGCGTTATAAGGGAGACCCAGTACTTC.